This entry lists 24 T cell receptor beta chains sequenced from one sample in a study of blood T cell repertoires in COVID-19. Method: immunoSEQ multiplex PCR; TCRdb's copy keeps in-frame clones and lacks some. The sample yields roughly 54,000 clones, 80% to 90% seen once. Sequencing input: peripheral blood. These receptors came from a human donor in a cohort sampled during active COVID-19.

This clone was seen more than once but under ten times. The genes are TRBV2 and TRBJ2-7; a possible D gene is TRBD1 (5 bases). The CDR3 is made up of 11 amino acids. V dropped 8 bases and J dropped 3 bases, with 8 bases sitting between them. The V gene's germline CDR1 is SNHLY and CDR2 FYNNEI. The CDR3 coding sequence is TGTGCCAGCGCAGGGTTCTACGAGCAGTACTTC. Translating it yields CASAGFYEQYF.

V gene TRBV5-1 combines with J gene TRBJ1-1; tentatively, D is TRBD1 (5 bases). Trimming shortened V by 3 bases and J by 8 bases, and 14 bases separated the two germline ends. Germline V gene sequence: CDR1 SGHRS, CDR2 YFSETQ. The CDR3 sequence is 13 residues long. Here the CDR3 DNA reads TGCGCCAGCAGCTCCTTATGGGACTCCGAAGCTTTCTTT. Protein: CASSSLWDSEAFF.

The chain employs TRBV7-9 and TRBJ2-7; tentative D call: TRBD1 (6 bases). This CDR3 is 13 amino acids long. Trimming took off 4 bases at V and 6 bases at J, with 13 bases between the two ends. CDR1 is SEHNR and CDR2 is FQNEAQ in the germline V gene (reference sequence). The CDR3 reads CASSSRTVGEQYF. CDR3 DNA sequence: TGTGCCAGCAGCTCCAGGACAGTCGGCGAGCAGTACTTC.

This clone was recorded once. This chain connects TRBV3-1 (or the pseudogene TRBV3-2) to TRBJ2-1; tentative D call: TRBD2 (5 bases). The CDR3 loop spans 13 amino acids. Germline V gene lookup returns CDR1 LGHDT and CDR2 YNNKEL (reference sequence). V lost 4 bases and J lost 5, with 9 bases in between. CDR3 residues: CASSRTGDNEQFF. The DNA for the CDR3 is TGTGCCAGCAGCCGGACTGGAGACAATGAGCAGTTCTTC.

V usage is TRBV2 and J usage is TRBJ2-7; the D gene is possibly TRBD2 (5 bases). There are 13 residues in the CDR3. Per the germline V gene, CDR1 is SNHLY and CDR2 is FYNNEI. V gave up 10 bases and J gave up 3 bases, with 16 bases separating them. As DNA, the CDR3 is TGTGCCATTACGAGGGAGCAAAACTACGAGCAGTACTTC. Translation gives CAITREQNYEQYF. Using reference TRBV2 and TRBJ2-7 for the parts outside the CDR3, the full variable domain is EPEVTQTPSHQVTQMGQEVILRCVPISNHLYFYWYRQILGQKVEFLVSFYNNEISEKSEIFDDQFSVERPDGSNFTLKIRSTKLEDSAMYFCAITREQNYEQYFGPGTRLTVT.

This clone has only a few counts. The chain carries TRBV6-5 and TRBJ1-5; no firm D call. Per germline, CDR1 MNHEY and CDR2 SVGAGI. This CDR3 is 14 amino acids long. V lost 7 bases, J lost 1 base, and 11 bases lay in between. In DNA form, the CDR3 reads TGTGCCAGCAAGGGAGGCCAAAGCAATCAGCCCCAGCATTTT. Translated, it gives CASKGGQSNQPQHF.

This clone was counted once. The chain uses TRBV5-1 and TRBJ1-1; D might be TRBD1 (5 bases). Trimming removed 0 bases at V and 6 bases at J, with 15 bases between. The CDR3 has 15 amino acids. Germline CDR1 SGHRS, CDR2 YFSETQ. CDR3 nucleotide sequence: TGCGCCAGCAGCTTGGGGGGCACATCTGTCCCTGAAGCTTTCTTT. Amino acid sequence: CASSLGGTSVPEAFF.

The chain recombines TRBV7-8 with TRBJ1-1; TRBD1 aligns across 11 bases. Germline V gives CDR1 SGHVS, CDR2 FQNEAQ. The CDR3 spans 15 residues. The ends lost 5 bases at V and 3 bases at J; junction bases unmatched: 5. The CDR3 sequence is CASSQGTGGYTEAFF. In DNA, the CDR3 is TGTGCCAGCAGCCAAGGGACAGGGGGATACACTGAAGCTTTCTTT.

The chain recombines TRBV6-1 with TRBJ1-1; 9 nucleotides match TRBD1. Looked up from germline, CDR1 is MNHNS and CDR2 is SASEGT. The CDR3 loop spans 18 amino acids. J was trimmed by 5 bases and V by 4 bases; bases with no gene match: 17. CDR3 in amino acids: CASSASVPGQGRGTEAFF. CDR3 bases: TGTGCCAGCAGTGCATCTGTCCCGGGACAGGGCCGGGGGACTGAAGCTTTCTTT.

The chain uses TRBV3-1 (or the pseudogene TRBV3-2) and TRBJ1-3, with 9 bases identical to TRBD1. The V and J ends lost 1 base and 7 bases, in that order; junction bases with no gene match: 5. CDR1 and CDR2 (germline): LGHDT, YNNKEL (reference sequence). The CDR3 spans 15 residues. In DNA form, the CDR3 reads TGTGCCAGCAGCCAAGGGGGACAGGGTTACAACACCATATATTTT. It codes for CASSQGGQGYNTIYF.

V and J are TRBV11-2 and TRBJ1-3, with D unresolved. The CDR3 consists of 18 residues. V shed 1 base and J shed 6 bases, with 22 bases lying between them. Germline values: CDR1 SGHAT, CDR2 FQNNGV. The CDR3 protein is CASSLAYVGRRRVNTIYF. CDR3 in DNA: TGTGCCAGCAGCTTAGCATACGTTGGCAGGCGGCGGGTAAACACCATATATTTT.

This clone appeared a single time. This chain connects TRBV18 to TRBJ2-7, with a tentative D call TRBD1 (6 bases). Germline V CDR1 and CDR2: KGHSH, LQKENI. This CDR3 has 16 amino acids. Trimming pared 5 bases from V and 0 bases from J, leaving 17 bases between. The CDR3 region is CASSTRRDIASYEQYF. The CDR3 coding sequence is TGTGCCAGCTCAACTCGCCGGGACATAGCCTCCTACGAGCAGTACTTC.

The chain recombines TRBV6-5 with TRBJ1-1, with D possibly being TRBD1 (6 bases). The CDR3 is made up of 13 amino acids. Between the trimmed V and J ends, which lost 5 bases and 6 bases, there was a span of 13 bases. From germline, CDR1 is MNHEY and CDR2 SVGAGI. CDR3 loop: CASSRRQAPEAFF. CDR3 DNA sequence: TGTGCCAGCAGTAGACGACAGGCTCCTGAAGCTTTCTTT.

J is TRBJ2-7 and V is TRBV19, with TRBD1 matching 10 bases. The CDR3 contains 15 residues. Germline trimming cut 5 bases from V and 4 bases from J; bases unmatched to any gene: 8. CDR1 and CDR2 (germline): LNHDA, SQIVND (reference sequence). CDR3 coding DNA: TGTGCCAGTAGTCCCCTGGAGGGACAGGGGTACGAGCAGTACTTC. Amino acid sequence: CASSPLEGQGYEQYF.

This sequence joins TRBV5-1 and TRBJ2-5, with a possible D match to TRBD2 (5 bases). Germline V gene sequence: CDR1 SGHRS, CDR2 YFSETQ. The CDR3 length is 11 residues. V was cut by 5 bases and J by 3 bases, with 5 bases left in between. The CDR3 loop reads CASRGEETQYF. The CDR3, as DNA: TGCGCCAGCAGGGGAGAAGAGACCCAGTACTTC.

V and J are TRBV9 and TRBJ2-3; maybe TRBD2 (6 bases). CDR1 is SGDLS and CDR2 is YYNGEE in the germline V gene. V was pared by 0 bases and J by 4 bases, with 9 bases between. This CDR3 has 14 residues. CDR3 nucleotides: TGTGCCAGCAGCGTAGCGGGGGAGGCAGATACGCAGTATTTT. As protein: CASSVAGEADTQYF. Looking up the rest from reference TRBV9 and TRBJ2-3 gives the full variable domain: DSGVTQTPKHLITATGQRVTLRCSPRSGDLSVYWYQQSLDQGLQFLIQYYNGEERAKGNILERFSAQQFPDLHSELNLSSLELGDSALYFCASSVAGEADTQYFGPGTRLTVL.

V gene TRBV5-4 combines with J gene TRBJ2-1; D is possibly TRBD2 (6 bases). CDR3 size: 15 residues. Germline loops: CDR1 SGHNT, CDR2 YYREEE (reference sequence). V gave up 0 bases and J gave up 1 base, with 8 bases separating them. The CDR3 DNA is TGTGCCAGCAGCTTGGGACTAGTTTCCTACAATGAGCAGTTCTTC. Its translation: CASSLGLVSYNEQFF.

The V gene is TRBV25-1, the J gene TRBJ2-1, with D tentatively TRBD2 (6 bases). Trimming cost V 3 bases and J 2 bases, with 8 bases left between them. CDR1 and CDR2 from the germline V gene are MGHDK and SYGVNS. CDR3 length: 14 residues. CDR3 amino acids: CASSDAGTYNEQFF. CDR3 nucleotides: TGTGCCAGCAGTGATGCGGGGACCTACAATGAGCAGTTCTTC. Full variable domain (remainder filled in from reference TRBV25-1 and TRBJ2-1): EADIYQTPRYLVIGTGKKITLECSQTMGHDKMYWYQQDPGMELHLIHYSYGVNSTEKGDLSSESTVSRIRTEHFPLTLESARPSHTSQYLCASSDAGTYNEQFFGPGTRLTVL.

The chain recombines TRBV5-1 with TRBJ1-2; TRBD1 matches at 9 bases. The CDR3 covers 12 residues. Per germline, CDR1 SGHRS and CDR2 YFSETQ. V lost 4 bases to trimming and J lost 13 bases; unmatched junction nucleotides: 8. CDR3 in DNA: TGCGCCAGCAGCGGGGGACAGGGTTGGTTCACCTTC. Residues: CASSGGQGWFTF.

J is TRBJ1-2 and V is TRBV6-1, with D possibly matching TRBD1 (5 bases). CDR1 MNHNS and CDR2 SASEGT come from the germline V gene. V was clipped by 4 bases and J by 6 bases, with 21 bases between them. The CDR3 is made up of 16 amino acids. The CDR3 loop is CASSGYISQGEDGYTF. The CDR3 nucleotides are TGTGCCAGCAGTGGATATATTAGTCAGGGTGAAGATGGCTACACCTTC.

This sequence joins TRBV29-1 and TRBJ2-3, with TRBD2 as a possible D gene (5 bases). This CDR3 spans 12 amino acids. Trimming left V 4 bases short and J 5 bases short, with 10 bases between. Germline values: CDR1 SQVTM, CDR2 ANQGSEA. CDR3 DNA sequence: TGCAGCGTTGCACCAGGAGGAGATACGCAGTATTTT. The encoded protein is CSVAPGGDTQYF.

The J gene is TRBJ2-7, the V gene TRBV27; 8 bases align to TRBD1. Unmatched junction bases numbered 12, after V lost 5 bases and J lost 0 bases. From germline, CDR1 is MNHEY and CDR2 SMNVEV (reference sequence). This CDR3 spans 17 amino acids. This CDR3 reads CASSQGTGPSGSYEQYF. The CDR3 nucleotides read TGTGCCAGCAGTCAAGGGACAGGCCCCTCCGGCTCCTACGAGCAGTACTTC.

The rearrangement joins TRBV29-1 to TRBJ1-1; 9 positions agree with TRBD1. Germline-derived CDR1 and CDR2 are SQVTM and ANQGSEA. The CDR3 is 13 residues long. V gave up 4 bases and J gave up 1 base; unmatched junction bases: 1. Written as DNA, the CDR3 is TGCAGCGTTGGGGACAGGGCGAACACTGAAGCTTTCTTT. Translated: CSVGDRANTEAFF.

J is TRBJ1-1 and V is TRBV27; the D gene is possibly TRBD1 (5 bases). The germline CDR1 and CDR2 sequences are MNHEY and SMNVEV (reference sequence). The CDR3 totals 16 residues. Trimming stripped 3 bases from V and 0 bases from J, with 14 bases between. Here the CDR3 reads CASSFGGLTMNTEAFF. For the CDR3, the DNA is TGTGCCAGCAGTTTTGGGGGACTAACTATGAACACTGAAGCTTTCTTT.